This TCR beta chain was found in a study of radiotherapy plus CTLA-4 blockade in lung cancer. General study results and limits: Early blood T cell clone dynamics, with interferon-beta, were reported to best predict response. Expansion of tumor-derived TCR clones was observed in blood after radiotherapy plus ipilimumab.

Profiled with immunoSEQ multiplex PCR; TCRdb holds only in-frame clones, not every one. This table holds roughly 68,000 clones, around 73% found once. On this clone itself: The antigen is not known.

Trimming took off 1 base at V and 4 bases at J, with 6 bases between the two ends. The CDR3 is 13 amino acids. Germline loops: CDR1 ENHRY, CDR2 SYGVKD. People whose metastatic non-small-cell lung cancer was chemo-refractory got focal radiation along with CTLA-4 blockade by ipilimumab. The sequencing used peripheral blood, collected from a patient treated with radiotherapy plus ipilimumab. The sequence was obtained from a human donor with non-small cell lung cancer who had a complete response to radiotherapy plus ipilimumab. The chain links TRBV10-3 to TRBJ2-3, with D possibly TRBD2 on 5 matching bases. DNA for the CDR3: TGTGCCATCAGTGAGTTGAGGGCAGATACGCAGTATTTT. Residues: CAISELRADTQYF.